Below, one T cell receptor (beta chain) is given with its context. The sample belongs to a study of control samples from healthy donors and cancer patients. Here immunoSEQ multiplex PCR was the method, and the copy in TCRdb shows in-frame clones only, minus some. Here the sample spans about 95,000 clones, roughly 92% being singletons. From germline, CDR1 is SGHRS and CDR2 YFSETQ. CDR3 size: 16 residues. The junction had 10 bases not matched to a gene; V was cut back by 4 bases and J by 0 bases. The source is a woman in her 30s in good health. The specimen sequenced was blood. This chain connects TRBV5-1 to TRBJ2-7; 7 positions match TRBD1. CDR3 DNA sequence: TGCGCCAGCAGCCCGAAAGGGGGCAGGGGCTCCTACGAGCAGTACTTC. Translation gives CASSPKGGRGSYEQYF.